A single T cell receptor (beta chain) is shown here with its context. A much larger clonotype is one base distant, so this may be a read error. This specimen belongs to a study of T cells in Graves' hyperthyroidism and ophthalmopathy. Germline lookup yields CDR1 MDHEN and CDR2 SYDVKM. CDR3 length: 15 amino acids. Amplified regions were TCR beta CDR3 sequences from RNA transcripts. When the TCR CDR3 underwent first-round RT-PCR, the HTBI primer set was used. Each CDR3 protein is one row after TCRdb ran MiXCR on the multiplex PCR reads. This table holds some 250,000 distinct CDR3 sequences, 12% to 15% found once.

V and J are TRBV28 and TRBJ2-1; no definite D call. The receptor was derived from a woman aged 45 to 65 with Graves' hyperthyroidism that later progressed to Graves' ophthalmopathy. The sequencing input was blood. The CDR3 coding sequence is TGTGCCAGCAGTTTTGAAGGGATCCCCTACAATGGGCAGTTCTTC. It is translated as CASSFEGIPYNGQFF.